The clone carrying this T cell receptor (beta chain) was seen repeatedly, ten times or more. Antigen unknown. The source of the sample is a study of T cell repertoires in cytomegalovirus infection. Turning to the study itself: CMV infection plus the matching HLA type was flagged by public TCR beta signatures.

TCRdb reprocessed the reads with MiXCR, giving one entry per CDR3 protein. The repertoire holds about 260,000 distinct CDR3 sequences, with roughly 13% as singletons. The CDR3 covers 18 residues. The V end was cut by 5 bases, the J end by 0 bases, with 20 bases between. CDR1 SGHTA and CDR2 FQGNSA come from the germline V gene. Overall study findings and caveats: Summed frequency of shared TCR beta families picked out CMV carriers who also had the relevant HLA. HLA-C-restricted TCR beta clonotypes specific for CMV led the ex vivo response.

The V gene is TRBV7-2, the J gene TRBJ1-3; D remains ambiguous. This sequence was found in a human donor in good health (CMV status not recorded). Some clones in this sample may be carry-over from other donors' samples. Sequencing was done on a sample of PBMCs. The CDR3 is CASSLLGVGSLSGNTIYF. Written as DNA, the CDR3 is TGTGCCAGCAGCCTACTCGGGGTTGGCAGCCTCTCTGGAAACACCATATATTTT.